This T cell receptor beta chain was profiled in a study of T cell changes during pregnancy in multiple sclerosis. Measured with immunoSEQ multiplex PCR; TCRdb has only the in-frame clones, and not every one. In the table there are 60,000 or so clones, roughly 90% of which are singletons. CDR3 length: 14 residues. The germline gives CDR1 SGDLS, CDR2 YYNGEE. The ends were cut back, 0 bases at V and 3 bases at J, with 10 bases in the middle. The chain joins TRBV9 to TRBJ2-7, with D perhaps matching TRBD1 (5 bases). Material: peripheral blood, obtained before pregnancy. This TCR derives from a female donor with multiple sclerosis, enrolled in a pregnancy study. The CDR3 loop reads CASSVGAGNYEQYF. The CDR3 region has the DNA TGTGCCAGCAGCGTAGGGGCAGGGAACTACGAGCAGTACTTC.